The 14 T cell receptor beta chains below all came from one sample that was sequenced in a study of blood T cell repertoires in COVID-19. TCRdb's copy holds only in-frame clones and misses some; the assay was immunoSEQ multiplex PCR. This sample carries 100,000 to 120,000 clones, about 85% of them seen once, and the ten largest clones take around 4.8%. The sample was peripheral blood. The receptor set was obtained from a human donor in a cohort sampled during active COVID-19.

The V gene is TRBV18, the J gene TRBJ1-5; TRBD1 matches at 8 bases. The germline gives CDR1 KGHSH, CDR2 LQKENI. V trimming: 5 bases; J trimming: 4 bases; junction bases outside the gene matches: 7. CDR3 size: 15 residues. The CDR3 DNA reads TGTGCCAGCTCAGCAGGGACAGGAATAAATCAGCCCCAGCATTTT. This encodes CASSAGTGINQPQHF.

The chain carries TRBV6-1 and TRBJ1-6; D is unclear. CDR1 is MNHNS and CDR2 is SASEGT in the germline V gene. V was shortened by 0 bases and J by 10 bases, with 19 bases between the two germline ends. The CDR3 is 17 residues long. This CDR3 reads CASSEAGTSISGSPLHF. For the CDR3, the DNA is TGTGCCAGCAGTGAAGCGGGAACATCCATATCGGGATCACCCCTCCACTTT.

The J gene is TRBJ2-5, the V gene TRBV6-2 or TRBV6-3, with D perhaps TRBD2 (6 bases). V lost 2 bases and J lost 4, with 11 bases in between. The CDR3 spans 14 residues. The germline V gene has CDR1 MNHEY and CDR2 SVGEGT. This CDR3 reads CASSYGGVGETQYF. The CDR3 DNA is TGTGCCAGCAGTTACGGCGGGGTTGGAGAGACCCAGTACTTC.

The DNA of the CDR3 is TGTGCCAGCACCTCCCCTCCAGATACGCAGTATTTT. Its translation: CASTSPPDTQYF. The chain employs TRBV7-2 and TRBJ2-3; no definite D call. The CDR3 covers 12 residues. V lost 7 bases and J 4 bases, leaving 9 bases between the germline ends. The germline V gene encodes CDR1 SGHTA and CDR2 FQGNSA.

The chain couples TRBV7-9 to TRBJ1-2; no reliable D call. The germline gives CDR1 SEHNR, CDR2 FQNEAQ (reference sequence). The V end was cut by 0 bases, the J end by 5 bases, with 13 bases between. The CDR3 length is 15 residues. CDR3 amino acids: CASSLALQNDYGYTF. CDR3 coding DNA: TGTGCCAGCAGCTTAGCGCTCCAGAATGATTATGGCTACACCTTC.

The CDR3 sequence is CASSLKSGDHHEQYF. The CDR3 nucleotides are TGTGCCAGCAGCTTAAAAAGCGGGGACCACCACGAGCAGTACTTC. This chain links TRBV7-2 with TRBJ2-7; the match to TRBD2 covers 7 bases. J gave up 5 bases and V 2 bases, and 9 bases lay outside the gene matches. From germline, CDR1 is SGHTA and CDR2 FQGNSA. This CDR3 region has 15 residues.

The rearrangement uses TRBV4-2 and TRBJ2-7; D possibly corresponds to TRBD1 (6 bases). The CDR3 extends over 16 amino acids. V lost 1 base to trimming and J lost 4 bases, with 17 bases between them. Per the germline V gene, CDR1 is LGHNA and CDR2 is YNFKEQ. The CDR3 spells CASSQATGVAGYEQYF. The CDR3 bases are TGTGCCAGCAGCCAAGCGACAGGTGTAGCAGGATACGAGCAGTACTTC.

The rearrangement links TRBV3-1 (or the pseudogene TRBV3-2) to TRBJ2-1, with 7 nucleotides matching TRBD2. Germline CDR1 is LGHDT and CDR2 is YNNKEL (reference sequence). With V trimmed by 4 bases and J by 6 bases, 6 bases remained unmatched. The CDR3 runs to 14 residues. The CDR3 reads CASSPSGAPNEQFF. CDR3 in DNA: TGTGCCAGCAGCCCCAGCGGGGCCCCCAATGAGCAGTTCTTC.

The chain joins TRBV2 to TRBJ1-1; TRBD1 is a possible D gene (6 bases). Trimming removed 6 bases at V and 0 bases at J, with 11 bases between. Germline-derived CDR1 and CDR2 are SNHLY and FYNNEI. The CDR3 contains 14 residues. The CDR3 region is CASSAGTLNTEAFF. The DNA of the CDR3 is TGTGCCAGCAGCGCCGGGACATTGAACACTGAAGCTTTCTTT.

The chain couples TRBV9 to TRBJ2-7; the match to TRBD2 covers 13 bases. Germline assignment: CDR1 SGDLS and CDR2 YYNGEE. The ends lost 4 bases at V and 6 bases at J; junction bases unmatched: 7. CDR3 length equals 15 residues. The CDR3 is CASSTLAGGTGEQYF. In DNA, the CDR3 is TGTGCCAGCAGCACACTAGCGGGAGGGACCGGCGAGCAGTACTTC.

This clone was found a few times. This chain joins TRBV3-1 (or the pseudogene TRBV3-2) and TRBJ2-5; 10 bases agree with TRBD1. The CDR3 runs to 15 residues. V was clipped by 0 bases and J by 7 bases; unmatched bases: 5. Per germline, CDR1 LGHDT and CDR2 YNNKEL (reference sequence). CDR3: CASSQDPGQGGTQYF. In nucleotides, the CDR3 is TGTGCCAGCAGCCAAGATCCCGGACAGGGGGGGACCCAGTACTTC.

The chain uses TRBV6-6 and TRBJ2-3; D is unclear. The CDR3 consists of 15 residues. The V end was cut by 7 bases, the J end by 0 bases, with 14 bases between. The germline gives CDR1 MNHNY, CDR2 SVGAGI (reference sequence). CDR3 sequence reads: CASTNGDSSTDTQYF. The CDR3 DNA reads as TGTGCCAGCACCAATGGAGATTCTAGCACAGATACGCAGTATTTT.

This clone was seen a few times. The chain joins TRBV18 to TRBJ1-5, with a weak D call TRBD1 (5 bases). The V gene lost 3 bases and the J gene lost 2 bases, with 11 bases spanning the gap. The germline gives CDR1 KGHSH, CDR2 LQKENI. The CDR3 has 15 residues. Written as DNA, the CDR3 is TGTGCCAGCTCACCTTCTCAGGGTGGCAATCAGCCCCAGCATTTT. It is translated as CASSPSQGGNQPQHF.

In this sample, this clone turned up once. The rearrangement uses TRBV7-2 and TRBJ2-3; 9 bases are a match to TRBD2. The trim removed 3 bases at V and 5 bases at J, leaving 12 bases unmatched. The CDR3 totals 17 residues. Germline V gene data show CDR1 as SGHTA and CDR2 as FQGNSA. CDR3 nucleotide sequence: TGTGCCAGCAGCTTCACTAGCGGGTACCCAGTTAGAGATACGCAGTATTTT. As protein: CASSFTSGYPVRDTQYF.